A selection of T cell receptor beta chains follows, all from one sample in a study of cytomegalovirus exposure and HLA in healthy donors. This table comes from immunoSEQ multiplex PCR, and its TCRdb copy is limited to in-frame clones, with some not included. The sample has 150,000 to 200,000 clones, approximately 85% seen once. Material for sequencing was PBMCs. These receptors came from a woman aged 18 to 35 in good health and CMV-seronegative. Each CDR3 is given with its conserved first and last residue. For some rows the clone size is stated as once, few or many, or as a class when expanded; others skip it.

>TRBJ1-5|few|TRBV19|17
CASSSPLQGAPGQPQHF
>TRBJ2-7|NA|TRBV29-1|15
CSVLYRGLSSYEQYF
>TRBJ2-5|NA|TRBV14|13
CASRDSPQETQYF
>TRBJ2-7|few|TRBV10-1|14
CASSDLMETYEQYF
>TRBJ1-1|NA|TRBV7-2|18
CASSFSPPGGVGLGIAFF
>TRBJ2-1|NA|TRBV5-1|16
CASSLGGTGTYNEQFF
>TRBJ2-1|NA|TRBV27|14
CASSFISSYNEQFF
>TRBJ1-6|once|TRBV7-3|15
CASSLNGQGNSPLHF
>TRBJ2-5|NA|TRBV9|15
CASSVGDNRVETQYF
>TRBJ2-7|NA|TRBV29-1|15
CSVYYPHSDSYEQYF
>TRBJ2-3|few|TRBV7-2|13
CASSGSTADTQYF
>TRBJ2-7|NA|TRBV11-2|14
CASSSRDRGYEQYF
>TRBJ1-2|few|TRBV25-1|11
CASTQGSGYTF
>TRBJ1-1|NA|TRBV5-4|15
CASSLAGGKNTEAFF
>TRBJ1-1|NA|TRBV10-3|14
CAIRNDSFYTEAFF
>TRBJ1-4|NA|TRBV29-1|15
CSVESSGAPNEKLFF
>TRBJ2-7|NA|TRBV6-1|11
CASLLSYEQYF
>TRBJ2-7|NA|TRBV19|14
CASVAGEGPYEQYF
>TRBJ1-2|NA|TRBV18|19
CASSPKPWDSLTPSGGYTF
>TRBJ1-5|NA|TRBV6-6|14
CASSYWGGNQPQHF
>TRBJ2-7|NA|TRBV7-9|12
CASTSGSYEQYF
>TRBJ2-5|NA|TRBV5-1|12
CASSRQGETQYF
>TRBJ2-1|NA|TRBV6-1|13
CASSERENNEQFF
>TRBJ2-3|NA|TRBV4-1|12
CASSPSLNTQYF
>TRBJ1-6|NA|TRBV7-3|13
CASSRDRVSPLHF
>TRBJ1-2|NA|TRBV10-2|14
CASRRQGARNGYTF
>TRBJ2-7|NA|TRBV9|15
CASSVDGSNSYEQYF
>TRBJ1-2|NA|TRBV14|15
CASSHGTGGDYGYTF
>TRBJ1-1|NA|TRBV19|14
CASSFGQGPREAFF
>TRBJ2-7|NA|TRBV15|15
CATSRGGQERSGQYF
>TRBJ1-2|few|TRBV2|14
CASQAGKLHYGYTF
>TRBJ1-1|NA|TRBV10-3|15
CAIMGGEPMNTEAFF
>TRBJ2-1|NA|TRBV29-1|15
CSVRGEMGSYNEQFF
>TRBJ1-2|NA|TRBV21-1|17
CASSARGAGAQFYGYTF
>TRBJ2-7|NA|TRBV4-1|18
CASSRQTSGRVRSYEQYF
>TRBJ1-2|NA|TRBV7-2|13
CASSSVGNYGYTF
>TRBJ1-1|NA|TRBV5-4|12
CASSLPGREAFF
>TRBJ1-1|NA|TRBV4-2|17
CASSQAGQGLLNTEAFF
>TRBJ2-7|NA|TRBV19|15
CASSHGPEGTYEQYF
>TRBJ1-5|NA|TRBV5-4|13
CASSRDRDQPQHF
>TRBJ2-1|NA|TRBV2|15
CASTRTPPTYNEQFF
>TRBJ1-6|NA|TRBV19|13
CASSGQMNSPLHF
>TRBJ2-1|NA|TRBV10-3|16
CAIRPNYARRDNEQFF
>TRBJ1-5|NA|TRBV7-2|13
CASSLTGDQPQHF